This T cell receptor (beta chain) appears in the sequencing data of a study of blood T cell repertoires in COVID-19. Method: immunoSEQ multiplex PCR; TCRdb's copy keeps in-frame clones and lacks some. The profile covers over 130,000 clones, with about three quarters appearing a single time and around 2.9% taken by the ten largest. The germline V gene encodes CDR1 SEHNR and CDR2 FQNEAQ (reference sequence). V lost 5 bases and J lost 4, with 8 bases in between. This CDR3 has 12 residues. This receptor was taken from a woman aged 45-65 years who had recovered from COVID-19. This chain links TRBV7-9 with TRBJ1-1; D is undetermined. The specimen sequenced was PBMCs or T cells enriched from blood (not recorded which). CDR3 coding DNA: TGTGCCAGCAGCCCCTCCAGCACTGAAGCTTTCTTT. Encoded protein: CASSPSSTEAFF.